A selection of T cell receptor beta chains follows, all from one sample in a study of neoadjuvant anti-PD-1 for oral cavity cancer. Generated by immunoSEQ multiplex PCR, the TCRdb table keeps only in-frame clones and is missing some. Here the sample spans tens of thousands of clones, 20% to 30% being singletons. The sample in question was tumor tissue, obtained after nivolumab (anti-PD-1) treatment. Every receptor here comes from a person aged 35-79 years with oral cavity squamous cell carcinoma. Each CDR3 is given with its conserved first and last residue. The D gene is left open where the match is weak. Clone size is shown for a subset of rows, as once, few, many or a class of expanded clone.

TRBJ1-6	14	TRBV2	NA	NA	TGTGCCAGCACGGACAGCTCCTATAATTCACCCCTCCACTTT	CASTDSSYNSPLHF
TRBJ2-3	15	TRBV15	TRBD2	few	TGTGCCACCAGCAGAGATCAGACTAGCGGGGACACGCAGTATTTT	CATSRDQTSGDTQYF
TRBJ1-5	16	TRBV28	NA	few	TGTGCCAGCAGTACGTGGACCGGGAGGGTTGTTGGGCCCCAGCATTTT	CASSTWTGRVVGPQHF
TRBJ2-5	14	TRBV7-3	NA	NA	TGTGCCAGCAGCCCTACTAGCCTCCGGGAGACCCAGTACTTC	CASSPTSLRETQYF
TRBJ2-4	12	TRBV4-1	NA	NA	TGCGCCAGCAGCCGAACAGGAAACATTCAGTACTTC	CASSRTGNIQYF
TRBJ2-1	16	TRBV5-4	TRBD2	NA	TGTGCCAGCAGCCGAGTTAGCGGGGAAACCTACAATGAGCAGTTCTTC	CASSRVSGETYNEQFF
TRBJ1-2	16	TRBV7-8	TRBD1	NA	TGTGCCAGCAGCTCCTCTCCGACAGGGGAGCCGGATGGCTACACCTTC	CASSSSPTGEPDGYTF
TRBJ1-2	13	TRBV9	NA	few	TGTGCCAGCAGCGAGGACGCTAACTATGGCTACACCTTC	CASSEDANYGYTF
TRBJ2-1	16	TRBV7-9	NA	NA	TGTGCCAGCAGCCTATACGGACTATCGGCCTACAATGAGCAGTTCTTC	CASSLYGLSAYNEQFF
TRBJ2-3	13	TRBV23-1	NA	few	TGCGCCAGGCGAGGGGGGGGCACAGATACGCAGTATTTT	CARRGGGTDTQYF
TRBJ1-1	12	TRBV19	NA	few	TGTGCCAGCAAAGACATGAACACTGAAGCTTTCTTT	CASKDMNTEAFF
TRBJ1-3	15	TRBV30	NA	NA	TGTGCCTGGAGTCGGCTGAGGCTCTCTGGAAACACCATATATTTT	CAWSRLRLSGNTIYF
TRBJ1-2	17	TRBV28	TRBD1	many	TGTGCCAGCAGTTCTTACGGACAGGGAGCGGGGATTGATGGCTACACCTTC	CASSSYGQGAGIDGYTF
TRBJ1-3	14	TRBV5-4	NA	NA	TGTGCCAGCAGCTTGGACGGGCAGGGAAACACCATATATTTT	CASSLDGQGNTIYF
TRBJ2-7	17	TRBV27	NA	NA	TGTGCCAGCAGGCAACCCGGGGCTCAAAGTGGGTCCTACGAGCAGTACTTC	CASRQPGAQSGSYEQYF
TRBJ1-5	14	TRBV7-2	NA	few	TGTGCCAGCAGCCCTTATCATAGCAATCAGCCCCAGCATTTT	CASSPYHSNQPQHF
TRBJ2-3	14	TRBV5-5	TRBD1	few	TGTGCCAGCAGCCAAGAACAGGGGGCAGATACGCAGTATTTT	CASSQEQGADTQYF
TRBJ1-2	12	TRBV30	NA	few	TGTGCCTGGTCGACAGTTAACTATGGCTACACCTTC	CAWSTVNYGYTF
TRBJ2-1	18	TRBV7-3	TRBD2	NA	TGTGCCAGCAGCTTAGTGCTTGGACTAGCGGGAGGGTTCTATGAGCAGTTCTTC	CASSLVLGLAGGFYEQFF
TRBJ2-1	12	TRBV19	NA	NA	TGTGCCAGTAGAGTAGGGTTAAATGAGCAGTTCTTC	CASRVGLNEQFF
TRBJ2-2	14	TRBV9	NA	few	TGTGCCAGCAGCGTAGTATCAGGGAGCGGGGAGCTGTTTTTT	CASSVVSGSGELFF
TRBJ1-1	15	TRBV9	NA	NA	TGTGCCAGCAGCGTAGATGTCGCGCCGAACACTGAAGCTTTCTTT	CASSVDVAPNTEAFF
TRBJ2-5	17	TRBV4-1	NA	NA	TGCGCCAGCAGCCAAGACCCCGGCAGGGGGGTAATTGGGACCCAGTACTTC	CASSQDPGRGVIGTQYF
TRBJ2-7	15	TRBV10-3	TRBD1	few	TGTGCCATCACCCCGGACAGGGGAAGTCTATACGAGCAGTACTTC	CAITPDRGSLYEQYF
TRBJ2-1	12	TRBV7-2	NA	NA	TGTGCCAGCAGCCCGGAGGTAGGTGAGCAGTTCTTC	CASSPEVGEQFF
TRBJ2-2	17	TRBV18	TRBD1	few	TGTGCCAGCTCTCCCGGGACAGGGAGGATTGACACCGGGGAGCTGTTTTTT	CASSPGTGRIDTGELFF